This passage covers 25 T cell receptor beta chains from one sample sequenced in a study of blood T cells in healthy people across ages. Then a second PCR, running roughly 7 to 12 cycles, was carried out with a sample-barcoded 5' primer and a J-beta primer mix. A single record per CDR3 protein comes from TCRdb applying MiXCR to the 5' RACE reads. Of about 290,000 distinct CDR3 sequences listed, 25% to 30% are singletons. Sample: blood. These TCRs come from a woman in her 70s in good health.

This clonotype was detected only a few times. This rearrangement joins TRBV7-2 to TRBJ2-2; D gene unclear. This CDR3 comprises 13 residues. Germline CDR1 is SGHTA and CDR2 is FQGNSA. Trimming removed 6 bases from V and 9 bases from J, with 14 bases in between. CDR3 coding DNA: TGTGCCAGCAGTTATACAGAGTTGAGGGAGCTGTTTTTT. It is translated as CASSYTELRELFF.

The V and J genes are TRBV10-3 and TRBJ1-2; D perhaps matches TRBD1 (5 bases). V lost 4 bases to trimming and J lost 5 bases, with 14 bases between them. Germline V gene sequence: CDR1 ENHRY, CDR2 SYGVKD. CDR3 length equals 14 residues. The CDR3 loop is CAISGLTVTYGYTF. CDR3 nucleotides: TGTGCCATCAGTGGATTGACAGTTACATATGGCTACACCTTC.

The table lists this clonotype with a few counts. This sequence joins TRBV9 and TRBJ2-5; 13 nucleotides align to TRBD2. The J call is uncertain, as TRBJ2-1 better fits the DNA end. The germline V gene encodes CDR1 SGDLS and CDR2 YYNGEE. The CDR3 runs to 16 residues. This chain's CDR3 is CASSVGETSGRNEQFF. The CDR3 region has the DNA TGTGCCAGCAGCGTAGGCGAGACTAGCGGGAGGAATGAGCAGTTCTTC.

The V call is TRBV11-2, the J call TRBJ1-5; D gene uncertain. Trimming left V 0 bases short and J 4 bases short, with 10 bases between. CDR3 length: 15 amino acids. Per germline, CDR1 SGHAT and CDR2 FQNNGV. The CDR3 DNA reads as TGTGCCAGCAGCTTAGATCTGGGCCCAAATCAGCCCCAGCATTTT. Translated: CASSLDLGPNQPQHF.

This clonotype was counted many times. The chain carries TRBV18 and TRBJ1-5; maybe TRBD1 (6 bases). V was pared by 6 bases and J by 0 bases, with 9 bases between. This CDR3 has 14 residues. Germline V lookup: CDR1 KGHSH, CDR2 LQKENI. The CDR3 coding sequence is TGTGCCAGCTCCGGGGGCTATAGCAATCAGCCCCAGCATTTT. It specifies CASSGGYSNQPQHF.

This clonotype has just a few counts. The J gene is TRBJ2-1, the V gene TRBV20-1; TRBD2 aligns across 12 bases. This CDR3 spans 15 amino acids. Germline V gene sequence: CDR1 DFQATT, CDR2 SNEGSKA (reference sequence). V shed 5 bases, J shed 7 bases, and the junction held 9 bases outside the gene matches. As DNA, the CDR3 is TGCAGTGCTGGACCAACTAGCGGGAGGCTTAATGAGCAGTTCTTC. Amino acids: CSAGPTSGRLNEQFF.

The genes are TRBV5-1 and TRBJ2-1, with a tentative D call TRBD1 (5 bases). The CDR3 sequence is 15 residues long. Trimming left V 6 bases short and J 5 bases short, with 18 bases between. CDR1 SGHRS and CDR2 YFSETQ come from the germline V gene. As DNA, the CDR3 is TGCGCCAGCAACTCAGTAAGGGGCGGTGACAATGAGCAGTTCTTC. Amino acids: CASNSVRGGDNEQFF. Complete variable domain (other parts from reference TRBV5-1 and TRBJ2-1): KAGVTQTPRYLIKTRGQQVTLSCSPISGHRSVSWYQQTPGQGLQFLFEYFSETQRNKGNFPGRFSGRQFSNSRSEMNVSTLELGDSALYLCASNSVRGGDNEQFFGPGTRLTVL.

This chain links TRBV12-3 or TRBV12-4 with TRBJ1-4; the D is unclear. V was pared by 1 base and J by 9 bases, with 6 bases between. The CDR3 is made up of 12 amino acids. Here the CDR3 reads CASSLGSQKLFF. The CDR3 nucleotides read TGTGCCAGCAGTTTAGGGTCTCAAAAACTGTTTTTT.

This clonotype was picked up many times. This chain uses TRBV12-3 or TRBV12-4 with TRBJ1-1; D is ambiguous. The V end lost 2 bases, the J end lost 4 bases, and 8 bases lay between the germline ends. There are 13 residues in the CDR3. Here the CDR3 reads CASSLSRPTEAFF. The CDR3 DNA reads TGTGCCAGCAGTTTATCCCGACCCACTGAAGCTTTCTTT.

This clonotype was seen more than once but under ten times. The CDR3 bases are TGTGCCAGCAGCGTAGCGCCAGGCCCGGGGGATAATGAAAAACTGTTTTTT. Translation: CASSVAPGPGDNEKLFF. V gene TRBV9 combines with J gene TRBJ1-4, with a weak D call TRBD1 (5 bases). CDR3 length: 17 amino acids. V lost 0 bases and J lost 4, with 16 bases in between. Germline loops: CDR1 SGDLS, CDR2 YYNGEE.

This chain uses TRBV27 with TRBJ2-3, with D maybe TRBD1 (5 bases). The CDR3 consists of 16 residues. Germline CDR1 and CDR2: MNHEY and SMNVEV (reference sequence). Trimming shortened V by 4 bases and J by 4 bases, and 18 bases separated the two germline ends. The CDR3 is CASSSVKNRFPDTQYF. The CDR3 DNA sequence: TGTGCCAGCAGTTCGGTCAAGAACAGGTTCCCAGATACGCAGTATTTT.

V is TRBV7-8 and J is TRBJ1-1, with no clear D. Trimming removed 7 bases from V and 8 bases from J, with 17 bases in between. Germline V gene sequence: CDR1 SGHVS, CDR2 FQNEAQ. The CDR3 has 13 amino acids. The CDR3 sequence is CASNTRKESEAFF. Here the CDR3 DNA reads TGTGCCAGCAATACCCGGAAGGAATCAGAAGCTTTCTTT.

This clonotype has just a few counts. V usage is TRBV7-9 and J usage is TRBJ2-5; tentatively, D is TRBD2 (6 bases). The assigned J gene may be wrong: the sequence end matches TRBJ2-1 better. Germline V gene lookup returns CDR1 SEHNR and CDR2 FQNEAQ (reference sequence). The CDR3 runs 13 residues. The CDR3 DNA follows: TGTGCCAGCAGTAGGGACGGGAGCGATGAGCAGTTCTTC. This gives the protein CASSRDGSDEQFF.

The chain uses TRBV7-9 and TRBJ1-1; tentatively, D is TRBD1 (6 bases). Germline assignment: CDR1 SEHNR and CDR2 FQNEAQ (reference sequence). V was clipped by 10 bases and J by 11 bases, with 26 bases between them. The CDR3 consists of 14 residues. CDR3 in amino acids: CATSAGWGATGAFF. The CDR3 DNA reads TGTGCCACCTCTGCAGGCTGGGGGGCCACCGGGGCTTTCTTT.

This clonotype was counted at least ten times. The chain links TRBV29-1 to TRBJ2-5, with D unresolved. This CDR3 has 12 amino acids. CDR1 and CDR2 (germline): SQVTM, ANQGSEA. Between the trimmed V and J ends, which lost 7 bases and 2 bases, there was a span of 11 bases. The CDR3 protein is CSGKESQETQYF. The DNA of the CDR3 is TGCAGCGGCAAGGAATCGCAAGAGACCCAGTACTTC.

This chain connects TRBV7-9 to TRBJ2-5, with 7 bases matching TRBD1. Unmatched junction bases numbered 18, after V lost 5 bases and J lost 3 bases. The CDR3 contains 18 residues. Germline CDR1 SEHNR, CDR2 FQNEAQ (reference sequence). CDR3 amino acids: CASSRDSGFMGTEETQYF. CDR3 nucleotide sequence: TGTGCCAGCAGCAGAGATTCGGGGTTTATGGGGACAGAAGAGACCCAGTACTTC. Full variable domain (missing parts from reference TRBV7-9 and TRBJ2-5): DTGVSQNPRHKITKRGQNVTFRCDPISEHNRLYWYRQTLGQGPEFLTYFQNEAQLEKSRLLSDRFSAERPKGSFSTLEIQRTEQGDSAMYLCASSRDSGFMGTEETQYFGPGTRLLVL.

This clonotype was counted many times. V is TRBV10-3 and J is TRBJ2-7; D possibly matches TRBD1 or TRBD2 (5 bases each). Per the germline V gene, CDR1 is ENHRY and CDR2 is SYGVKD. The length of the CDR3 is 16 residues. The V end was cut by 3 bases, the J end by 6 bases, with 21 bases between. The CDR3 DNA reads as TGTGCCATCAGTGAAATGTCGATTGATGGGGCGGGCGAGCAGTACTTC. Its protein is CAISEMSIDGAGEQYF.

The chain recombines TRBV28 with TRBJ2-4; D remains unclear. CDR3 length equals 15 residues. The germline CDR1 and CDR2 sequences are MDHEN and SYDVKM. Trimming left V 4 bases short and J 7 bases short, with 17 bases between. CDR3 in amino acids: CASSSQPLRLNIQYF. The CDR3 nucleotides are TGTGCCAGCAGTTCCCAACCTTTGCGTTTGAACATTCAGTACTTC. The variable domain in full, with the rest retrieved from reference TRBV28 and TRBJ2-4, is DVKVTQSSRYLVKRTGEKVFLECVQDMDHENMFWYRQDPGLGLRLIYFSYDVKMKEKGDIPEGYSVSREKKERFSLILESASTNQTSMYLCASSSQPLRLNIQYFGAGTRLSVL.

The V call is TRBV11-2, the J call TRBJ2-2; 8 nucleotides align to TRBD1. The J segment lost 3 bases and the V segment lost 5 bases, leaving 8 bases of the junction unmatched. CDR3 length: 16 residues. CDR1 is SGHAT, CDR2 FQNNGV, per germline. The CDR3 sequence: CASSQWTGIDTGELFF. The CDR3 nucleotides are TGTGCCAGCAGCCAATGGACAGGGATCGACACCGGGGAGCTGTTTTTT.

This clonotype has just a few counts. The chain couples TRBV2 to TRBJ2-2, with 11 nucleotides matching TRBD1. After removal of 8 bases from V and 4 bases from J, the junction contained 6 bases not matched to a gene. Germline loops: CDR1 SNHLY, CDR2 FYNNEI. This CDR3 spans 15 amino acids. CDR3 residues: CASGSDRGPTGELFF. The CDR3 coding sequence is TGTGCCAGCGGGTCGGACAGGGGGCCCACCGGGGAGCTGTTTTTT. Looking up the rest from reference TRBV2 and TRBJ2-2 gives the full variable domain: EPEVTQTPSHQVTQMGQEVILRCVPISNHLYFYWYRQILGQKVEFLVSFYNNEISEKSEIFDDQFSVERPDGSNFTLKIRSTKLEDSAMYFCASGSDRGPTGELFFGEGSRLTVL.

Remarks on this clonotype: The germline gene is not matched at one end of the junction; a read error may be the cause. V usage is TRBV7-7 and J usage is TRBJ2-2; 7 bases fit TRBD2. The germline gives CDR1 SSHAT, CDR2 FNYEAQ (reference sequence). CDR3 size: 16 residues. The CDR3 nucleotides read TGTGCTAGCAGCAAAGTCGCGGGAGAGGGCACCGGGGAGCTGTTTTTT. Protein: CASSKVAGEGTGELFF.

This clonotype was detected only a few times. The V and J genes are TRBV5-1 and TRBJ2-5; 8 positions agree with TRBD2. The CDR3 has 15 residues. CDR1 SGHRS and CDR2 YFSETQ come from the germline V gene. The V segment lost 0 bases and the J segment 4 bases; nucleotides outside the gene matches: 5. DNA of the CDR3: TGCGCCAGCAGCTTGGAAGCGGGAGTGCGAGAGACCCAGTACTTC. This translates into CASSLEAGVRETQYF.

The chain combines TRBV3-1 with TRBJ1-1; 11 positions agree with TRBD1. The CDR3 length is 15 residues. V shed 4 bases, J shed 4 bases, and the junction held 5 bases outside the gene matches. CDR1 and CDR2 from the germline V gene are LGHDT and YNNKEL (reference sequence). CDR3 residues: CASSRDRGMGTEAFF. CDR3 bases: TGTGCCAGCAGCCGGGACAGGGGGATGGGCACTGAAGCTTTCTTT.

The CDR3 here is CASSLASAYSTDTQYF. For the CDR3, the DNA is TGCGCCAGCAGCTTGGCCTCGGCGTACAGCACAGATACGCAGTATTTT. The J gene is TRBJ2-3, the V gene TRBV5-1; no clear D. CDR1 SGHRS and CDR2 YFSETQ come from the germline V gene. V lost 0 bases to trimming and J lost 0 bases, with 11 bases between them. This CDR3 contains 16 residues.

In this sample, this clonotype turned up a few times. The junction shows a germline mismatch at one end, possibly a read error. The rearrangement joins TRBV7-2 to TRBJ2-7; no clear D. Germline CDR1 reads SGHTA; CDR2 reads FQGNSA. The CDR3 is 14 amino acids. The CDR3, as DNA: TGTGCCAGCAGCCTCGGTGTTGGGGAATACGGGCAGTACTTC. Translation: CASSLGVGEYGQYF.